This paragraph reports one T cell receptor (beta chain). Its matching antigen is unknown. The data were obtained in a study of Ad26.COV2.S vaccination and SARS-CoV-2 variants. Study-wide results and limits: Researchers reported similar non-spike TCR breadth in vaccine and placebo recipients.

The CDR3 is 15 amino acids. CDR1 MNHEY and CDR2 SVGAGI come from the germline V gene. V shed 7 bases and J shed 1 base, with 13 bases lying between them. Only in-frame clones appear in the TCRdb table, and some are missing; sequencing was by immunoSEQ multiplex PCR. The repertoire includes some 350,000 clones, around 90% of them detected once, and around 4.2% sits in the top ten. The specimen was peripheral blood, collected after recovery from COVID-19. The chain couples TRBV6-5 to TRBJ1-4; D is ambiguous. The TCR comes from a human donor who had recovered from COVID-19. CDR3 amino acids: CASMDPLLTNEKLFF. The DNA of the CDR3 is TGTGCCAGCATGGACCCGCTCCTAACTAATGAAAAACTGTTTTTT.